The rows below give T cell receptor beta chains drawn from one sample of a study of blood T cell repertoires in COVID-19. Sequenced by immunoSEQ multiplex PCR; TCRdb stores in-frame clones only, minus some. The sample lists 65,000 to 75,000 clones; around nine tenths were seen once. The sample comprised peripheral blood. These receptors were obtained from a man aged 45-65 years with acute or convalescent COVID-19. Each CDR3 is given without its conserved first and last residue.

v_call cdr3_aa
TRBV4-1 ASSLSLYTEAF
TRBV4-1 ASSITSADSYNEQF
TRBV18 ASSQRTLNTGELF
TRBV11-2 ASSLSSREGHYEQF
TRBV19 ASSDRGTYSNQPQH
TRBV19 ASSLQGSFYGYT
TRBV6-2/TRBV6-3 ASSQPGTALYEQY
TRBV24-1 ATSEDNGYGYT
TRBV27 ASRPGANYGYT
TRBV11-2 ASSLASGSSGANVLT
TRBV5-1 ASSLMGQNYNEQF
TRBV19 ASSISPGANQPQH
TRBV10-2 ASTVTGETGELF
TRBV7-2 ASSLPRTSGSEQF
TRBV27 ASSLRQGQSGNSPLH
TRBV11-2 ASSHRDNEQF
TRBV3-1/TRBV3-2 ASSLRGTGANVLT
TRBV7-9 ASSPPGGVNEKLF
TRBV6-5 ASSEFYEQF
TRBV12-3/TRBV12-4 ASSPWVGGEIS
TRBV5-1 ASSLVAGGPYNEQF
TRBV14 ASSQDMETEAF
TRBV5-1 ASSLGQGFDEQF
TRBV12-5 ASGLDQGAGDQPQH
TRBV19 ASSSTDRDRVNIETQY
TRBV11-2 ASSLVGTGPMNTEAF
TRBV18 ASSAPGGGLNNEQF
TRBV6-1 ASSKNRQNNSPLH
TRBV27 ASSLVAGGPEQF
TRBV27 ASSLKQGYGYT
TRBV14 ASSQGSSVRIYGYT
TRBV28 ASTVGGTNEKLF
TRBV28 ASAQGRNYGYT
TRBV12-3/TRBV12-4 ASRRRGYEQY
TRBV28 ASRSGIRSYEQY
TRBV4-3 ASSPFIGGRYGYT
TRBV21-1 ASSKTRATNEKLF
TRBV7-2 ASSLDWYRTDGGYT
TRBV9 ASSVEAQGSGNTIY
TRBV6-5 ASAPGGTGNYEQY
TRBV30 AWSLGTGSWAQY
TRBV6-1 ASSEYSNQPQH
TRBV4-3 ASSQPQGSGANVLT
TRBV7-2 ASSLVGASNQPQH
TRBV5-1 ASTALGGDFTDTQY
TRBV6-5 ASKQRQGNDSPLH
TRBV19 ATLRGQLEAF
TRBV4-1 ASSQFGLQETQY
TRBV5-1 ASSLGRGATNEKLF